This TCR beta chain was obtained from a study of spatial heterogeneity in lung cancer. In the study overall: Every unique TCR and UMI combination, on average, appeared more than ten times in raw reads. The study's findings and limits: More often at tumor resection than at routine follow-up, ubiquitous expanded tumor TCRs were detected in the blood.

Time point defined: sample taken at primary tumor resection. Unsorted whole RNA of tumor, nontumor lung or frozen PBMC was sequenced. This CDR3 is 16 amino acids long. After removal of 4 bases from V and 2 bases from J, the junction contained 3 bases not matched to a gene. In its sample, this clonotype was seen many times. Antigen: not known. Every individual TCR cDNA molecule carried its own unique molecular identifier, which allowed correction of PCR and sequencing errors. TCRdb analysed the 5' RACE reads with MiXCR anew, one entry per CDR3 protein. Altogether 10,000 to 13,000 distinct CDR3 sequences are present, approximately 8.1% being singletons, with the ten largest covering more than 20%.

The source material was PBMCs, sampled at surgery. The chain employs TRBV12-3 or TRBV12-4 and TRBJ2-5; TRBD2 agrees at 14 bases. This receptor was identified in a male donor with early-stage non-small cell lung cancer. The CDR3 protein is CASSWTSGGPQETQYF. CDR3 nucleotides: TGTGCCAGCAGTTGGACTAGCGGGGGGCCGCAAGAGACCCAGTACTTC.